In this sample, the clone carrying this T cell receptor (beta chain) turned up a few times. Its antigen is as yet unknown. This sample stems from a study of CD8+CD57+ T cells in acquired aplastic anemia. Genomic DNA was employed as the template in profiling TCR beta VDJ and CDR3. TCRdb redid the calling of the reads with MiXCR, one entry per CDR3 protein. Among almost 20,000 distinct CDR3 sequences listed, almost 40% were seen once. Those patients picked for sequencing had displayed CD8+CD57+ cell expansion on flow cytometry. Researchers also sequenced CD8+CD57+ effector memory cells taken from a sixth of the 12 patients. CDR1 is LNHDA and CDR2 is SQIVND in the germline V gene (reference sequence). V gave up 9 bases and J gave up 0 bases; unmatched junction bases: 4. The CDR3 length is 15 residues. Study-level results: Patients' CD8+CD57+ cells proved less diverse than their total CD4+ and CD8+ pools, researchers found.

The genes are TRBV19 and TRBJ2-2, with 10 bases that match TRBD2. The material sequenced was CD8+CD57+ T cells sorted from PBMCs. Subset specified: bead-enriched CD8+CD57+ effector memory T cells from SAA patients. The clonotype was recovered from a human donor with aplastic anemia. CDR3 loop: CASTGTSANTGELFF. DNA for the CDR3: TGTGCCAGCACCGGGACTAGCGCGAACACCGGGGAGCTGTTTTTT.